This T cell receptor beta chain was recorded in a study of blood T cell repertoires in COVID-19. Using immunoSEQ multiplex PCR, the repertoire was profiled, and TCRdb retains in-frame clones only, with some absent. The sample carries about 160,000 clones, about 83% recorded once. Comment on this clone: Germline is not matched at one junction end, which may reflect a read error.

The CDR3 sequence is 14 residues long. Germline values: CDR1 MNHEY, CDR2 SVGAGI. The chain couples TRBV6-5 to TRBJ1-2, with 7 bases that match TRBD1. Sequences were obtained from peripheral blood. This sequence was found in a woman of 80 years or more with acute or convalescent COVID-19. In nucleotides, the CDR3 is TGTGCCAGCAGCTGGGACAGAAGTAACTATGGCTACACTTTC. Residues: CASSWDRSNYGYTF.